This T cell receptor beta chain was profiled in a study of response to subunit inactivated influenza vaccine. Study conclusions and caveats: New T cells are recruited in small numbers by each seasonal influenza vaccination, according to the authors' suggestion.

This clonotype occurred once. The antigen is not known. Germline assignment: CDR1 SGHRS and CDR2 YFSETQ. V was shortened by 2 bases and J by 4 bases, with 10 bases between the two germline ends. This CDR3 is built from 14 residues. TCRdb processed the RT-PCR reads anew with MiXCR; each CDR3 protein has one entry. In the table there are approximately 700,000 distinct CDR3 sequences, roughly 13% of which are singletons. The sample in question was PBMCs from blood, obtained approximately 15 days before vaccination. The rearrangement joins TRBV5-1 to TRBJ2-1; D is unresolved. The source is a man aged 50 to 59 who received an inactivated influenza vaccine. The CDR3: CASSFGDGYNEQFF. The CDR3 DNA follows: TGCGCCAGCAGCTTTGGAGACGGATACAATGAGCAGTTCTTC. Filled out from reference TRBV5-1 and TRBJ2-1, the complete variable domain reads KAGVTQTPRYLIKTRGQQVTLSCSPISGHRSVSWYQQTPGQGLQFLFEYFSETQRNKGNFPGRFSGRQFSNSRSEMNVSTLELGDSALYLCASSFGDGYNEQFFGPGTRLTVL.